One and the same sample provided the 13 T cell receptor beta chains below, sequenced in a study of T cell responses to AZD1222 COVID-19 vaccine. Assay used: immunoSEQ multiplex PCR; TCRdb lists only in-frame clones, some missing. The data hold 150,000 or so clones, with 92% observed a single time. The specimen comprised peripheral blood, sampled on day 0 of AZD1222 vaccination. Receptor source: an adult in good health.

This chain connects TRBV7-2 to TRBJ2-1; no clear D. V was shortened by 3 bases and J by 4 bases, with 10 bases between the two germline ends. Germline CDR1 reads SGHTA; CDR2 reads FQGNSA. CDR3 size: 14 residues. Here the CDR3 reads CASSFVATYNEQFF. The CDR3 bases are TGTGCCAGCAGCTTCGTGGCGACTTACAATGAGCAGTTCTTC.

The chain recombines TRBV28 with TRBJ2-1; perhaps TRBD2 as D (5 bases). There are 14 residues in the CDR3. Deletions cut 7 bases from V and 4 bases from J, with 14 bases between. Germline V gene data show CDR1 as MDHEN and CDR2 as SYDVKM. This chain's CDR3 is CASTETGIYNEQFF. As DNA, the CDR3 is TGTGCCAGCACCGAAACCGGGATTTACAATGAGCAGTTCTTC.

V is TRBV10-1 and J is TRBJ2-7; D not resolved. The CDR3 runs 12 residues. Germline V CDR1 and CDR2: WNHNN, SYGVQD (reference sequence). The V end was cut by 5 bases, the J end by 1 base, with 6 bases between. The DNA of the CDR3 is TGCGCCAGCAGTTCAGTTTCCTACGAGCAGTACTTC. Amino acid sequence: CASSSVSYEQYF.

The J gene is TRBJ1-5, the V gene TRBV5-6; D is perhaps TRBD1 (5 bases). The CDR3 spans 14 residues. CDR1 is SGHDT and CDR2 is YYEEEE in the germline V gene. The ends were cut back, 4 bases at V and 5 bases at J, with 13 bases in the middle. The CDR3 bases are TGTGCCAGCAGCGGAACGACAGCTTATCAGCCCCAGCATTTT. This sequence encodes CASSGTTAYQPQHF.

The CDR3 bases are TGTGCCAGCAGCGGAGACAGATCGAACACTGAAGCTTTCTTT. Translating it yields CASSGDRSNTEAFF. The V call is TRBV7-6, the J call TRBJ1-1; a weak D match, TRBD1 (5 bases). Trimming removed 5 bases at V and 1 base at J, with 11 bases between. CDR3 length: 14 amino acids. The germline V gene has CDR1 SGHVS and CDR2 FNYEAQ.

This sequence joins TRBV5-1 and TRBJ2-1; 12 bases align to TRBD2. CDR3 length: 14 amino acids. Germline V lookup: CDR1 SGHRS, CDR2 YFSETQ. J lost 5 bases, V lost 3 bases, and 0 bases had no gene match. CDR3 coding DNA: TGCGCCAGCAGCTGGACTAGCGGGGACAATGAGCAGTTCTTC. Its protein product is CASSWTSGDNEQFF.

V and J are TRBV6-5 and TRBJ1-5; D unclear. The CDR3 totals 13 residues. Trimming took off 2 bases at V and 5 bases at J, with 7 bases between the two ends. Per germline, CDR1 MNHEY and CDR2 SVGAGI. CDR3 amino acids: CASSYSAHQPQHF. CDR3 sequence (DNA): TGTGCCAGCAGTTACAGCGCCCATCAGCCCCAGCATTTT.

The chain employs TRBV15 and TRBJ2-5; 9 bases match TRBD2. Losses at the gene ends were 4 bases for V and 0 bases for J; bases not matched to a gene: 6. Germline values: CDR1 LNHNV, CDR2 YYDKDF (reference sequence). The CDR3 contains 16 residues. The CDR3 DNA reads TGTGCCACCAGCACCCAGATAGCGGGGGACCAAGAGACCCAGTACTTC. It specifies CATSTQIAGDQETQYF. Full variable domain (rest looked up from reference TRBV15 and TRBJ2-5): DAMVIQNPRYQVTQFGKPVTLSCSQTLNHNVMYWYQQKSSQAPKLLFHYYDKDFNNEADTPDNFQSRRPNTSFCFLDIRSPGLGDTAMYLCATSTQIAGDQETQYFGPGTRLLVL.

This chain connects TRBV3-1 (or the pseudogene TRBV3-2) to TRBJ2-5, with 11 nucleotides matching TRBD2. V was clipped by 3 bases and J by 2 bases; unmatched bases: 5. CDR3 length: 16 amino acids. Germline-derived CDR1 and CDR2 are LGHDT and YNNKEL (reference sequence). CDR3 in DNA: TGTGCCAGCAGCCACAGTAGCGGGAGGGGGCAAGAGACCCAGTACTTC. This codes for CASSHSSGRGQETQYF.

The genes are TRBV6-5 and TRBJ2-7; 7 nucleotides align to TRBD1. Germline CDR1 is MNHEY and CDR2 is SVGAGI. This CDR3 contains 14 residues. J gave up 1 base and V 10 bases, and 10 bases lay outside the gene matches. CDR3 residues: CATQAPGGSYEQYF. CDR3 DNA: TGTGCCACCCAAGCCCCAGGGGGTTCCTACGAGCAGTACTTC.

The J gene is TRBJ1-5, the V gene TRBV27, with D maybe TRBD1 (6 bases). V lost 6 bases to trimming and J lost 0 bases, with 15 bases between them. The germline V gene encodes CDR1 MNHEY and CDR2 SMNVEV (reference sequence). CDR3 length equals 16 residues. The DNA of the CDR3 is TGTGCCAGCAGACCCGGACAGCTCTATAGCAATCAGCCCCAGCATTTT. It codes for CASRPGQLYSNQPQHF.

This sequence joins TRBV6-5 and TRBJ1-2; D not resolved. Trimming took off 5 bases at V and 0 bases at J, with 13 bases between the two ends. The CDR3 loop spans 15 amino acids. Germline values: CDR1 MNHEY, CDR2 SVGAGI. The CDR3 nucleotides are TGTGCCAGCAGTCCAACACGCGTAGCTAACTATGGCTACACCTTC. Protein sequence: CASSPTRVANYGYTF.

This clone was recorded only once. CDR3 DNA sequence: TGTGCCAGTTTGGGTTGGAGGTCCAATCAGCCCCAGCATTTT. Translated, it gives CASLGWRSNQPQHF. This chain connects TRBV19 to TRBJ1-5; D is unclear. Germline V gene sequence: CDR1 LNHDA, CDR2 SQIVND (reference sequence). CDR3 size: 14 residues. Trimming left V 8 bases short and J 3 bases short, with 14 bases between.